This entry concerns a single TCR beta chain. What it recognizes is unknown. There were healthy Caucasian individuals from Russia, aged about 6 to 100, serving as donors. This sample was taken from a study of blood T cells in healthy people across ages. Study-wide points: It was held that diversity estimates obtained from one million T cells represented underestimates. The donors' CMV status was not determined, possibly confounding changes in expanded clonotypes. PBMCs went unsorted, and a conclusive naive versus antigen-experienced comparison was therefore prevented.

The authors ran a second PCR of about 7 to 11 cycles using a sample-barcoded 5' primer and a J-beta primer mix. TCRdb reprocessed the 5' RACE reads with MiXCR, giving one entry per CDR3 protein. The table includes approximately 790,000 distinct CDR3 sequences, roughly 60% detected once. CDR1 and CDR2 from the germline V gene are MNHEY and SVGEGT. V shed 2 bases and J shed 1 base, with 9 bases lying between them. CDR3 length: 14 amino acids. This TCR was recovered from a man younger than 45 in good health. The chain carries TRBV6-2 or TRBV6-3 and TRBJ2-7; D gene ambiguous. The specimen sequenced was blood. The CDR3 bases are TGTGCCAGCAGTTACGGGCTGGCTTCCTACGAGCAGTACTTC. Translation gives CASSYGLASYEQYF.